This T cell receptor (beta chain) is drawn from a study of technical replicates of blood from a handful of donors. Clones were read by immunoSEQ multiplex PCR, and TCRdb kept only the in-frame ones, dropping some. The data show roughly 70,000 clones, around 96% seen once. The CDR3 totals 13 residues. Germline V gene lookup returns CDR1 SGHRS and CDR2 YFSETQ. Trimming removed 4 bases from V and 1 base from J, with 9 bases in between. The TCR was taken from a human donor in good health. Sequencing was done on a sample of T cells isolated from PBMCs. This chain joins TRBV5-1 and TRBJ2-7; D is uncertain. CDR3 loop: CASSKTPSYEQYF. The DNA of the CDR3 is TGCGCCAGCAGCAAGACTCCATCCTACGAGCAGTACTTC.